The 28 T cell receptor beta chains presented below share a single source sample, sequenced in a study of regulatory T cells in long-lasting Graves disease. As to time point: persistent/refractory GD, antithyroid drugs over 5 years with positive TRAb. PBMC-extracted RNA yielded the TCR library. The TCR beta library used iRepertoire HTBI primers with Arm-PCR amplification of CDR3. In TCRdb, the multiplex PCR reads were re-called with MiXCR into one record per CDR3 protein. The data show a few hundred thousand distinct CDR3 sequences, less than 25% seen once. The material was peripheral blood mononuclear cells (PBMCs), obtained when the disease was refractory, from a patient treated with antithyroid drugs. These receptors all stem from a female donor with Graves disease.

J is TRBJ2-1 and V is TRBV28, with D unresolved. Trimming shortened V by 8 bases and J by 3 bases, and 11 bases separated the two germline ends. The CDR3 is 13 amino acids. The germline V gene encodes CDR1 MDHEN and CDR2 SYDVKM. The CDR3 DNA reads TGTGCCAGCTCCCCTACCGTCTACAATGAGCAGTTCTTC. Its protein product is CASSPTVYNEQFF.

The rearrangement uses TRBV28 and TRBJ2-3; no reliable D call. Germline assignment: CDR1 MDHEN and CDR2 SYDVKM. This CDR3 is built from 14 residues. Between the trimmed V and J ends, which lost 1 base and 4 bases, there was a span of 9 bases. For the CDR3, the DNA is TGTGCCAGCAGTTTATCGGTCCCTCCAGATACGCAGTATTTT. It specifies CASSLSVPPDTQYF.

V usage is TRBV7-6 and J usage is TRBJ2-3; D is uncertain. CDR1 SGHVS and CDR2 FNYEAQ come from the germline V gene. The CDR3 runs to 12 residues. Trimming left V 2 bases short and J 4 bases short, with 4 bases between. DNA of the CDR3: TGTGCCAGCAGCTTACAGTCAGATACGCAGTATTTT. Protein: CASSLQSDTQYF.

This clonotype appeared many times. J is TRBJ1-4 and V is TRBV12-3 or TRBV12-4; 8 bases line up with TRBD1. The CDR3 runs to 15 residues. Trimming cost V 5 bases and J 8 bases; bases outside gene matches: 10. CDR3 residues: CASSPNTGQVEKLFF. In DNA, the CDR3 is TGTGCCAGCAGTCCCAATACGGGACAGGTCGAAAAACTGTTTTTT.

This clonotype was seen repeatedly, ten times or more. This rearrangement joins TRBV28 to TRBJ1-2, with 7 nucleotides matching TRBD1. V dropped 6 bases and J dropped 2; count of bases not matched to a gene: 3. Germline values: CDR1 MDHEN, CDR2 SYDVKM. The CDR3 sequence is 13 residues long. The CDR3 DNA reads as TGTGCCAGCAGCCTGGGACAGAACTATGGCTACACCTTC. It encodes CASSLGQNYGYTF.

This clonotype showed up many times. This chain links TRBV13 with TRBJ2-7; TRBD1 aligns across 7 bases. J was trimmed by 0 bases and V by 6 bases; bases with no gene match: 5. Per the germline V gene, CDR1 is PRHDT and CDR2 is FYEKMQ (reference sequence). The CDR3 runs 14 residues. The CDR3 sequence: CASRDRDSSYEQYF. CDR3 DNA sequence: TGTGCCAGCAGGGATAGGGACAGCTCCTACGAGCAGTACTTC. The full variable domain, in which reference TRBV13 and TRBJ2-7 provide the parts outside the CDR3, is AAGVIQSPRHLIKEKRETATLKCYPIPRHDTVYWYQQGPGQDPQFLISFYEKMQSDKGSIPDRFSAQQFSDYHSELNMSSLELGDSALYFCASRDRDSSYEQYFGPGTRLTVT.

The chain combines TRBV15 with TRBJ2-7; 10 bases line up with TRBD2. V shed 5 bases, J shed 0 bases, and the junction held 4 bases outside the gene matches. In germline, CDR1 is LNHNV, CDR2 YYDKDF (reference sequence). This CDR3 comprises 15 residues. CDR3 protein: CATSVLAGVSYEQYF. The DNA for the CDR3 is TGTGCCACCAGCGTCCTAGCGGGAGTCTCCTACGAGCAGTACTTC.

The V call is TRBV6-1, the J call TRBJ1-6; no firm D call. This CDR3 has 13 amino acids. Germline loops: CDR1 MNHNS, CDR2 SASEGT. With 7 bases removed from V and 7 bases from J, the gap between germline ends came to 11 bases. CDR3 protein: CASTPGLNSPLHF. The CDR3 region has the DNA TGTGCCAGCACCCCAGGACTAAATTCACCCCTCCACTTT.

This clonotype was recorded many times. V is TRBV27 and J is TRBJ2-5, with 7 bases lining up with TRBD1. J lost 3 bases, V lost 7 bases, and 8 bases had no gene match. CDR3 length equals 14 residues. The germline CDR1 and CDR2 sequences are MNHEY and SMNVEV (reference sequence). The CDR3 sequence: CASKPLGQEETQYF. The DNA for the CDR3 is TGTGCCAGCAAACCCCTCGGACAGGAAGAGACCCAGTACTTC.

This clonotype has a count of ten or more. V and J are TRBV27 and TRBJ2-7; TRBD2 matches 7 bases. The junction had 1 base not matched to a gene; V was cut back by 2 bases and J by 3 bases. CDR3 length: 13 amino acids. Germline V gene lookup returns CDR1 MNHEY and CDR2 SMNVEV (reference sequence). In nucleotides, the CDR3 is TGTGCCAGCAGTTTAACTAGCGTCTACGAGCAGTACTTC. Protein: CASSLTSVYEQYF.

The chain has TRBV18 and TRBJ1-4; D is undetermined. There are 14 residues in the CDR3. CDR1 and CDR2 (germline): KGHSH, LQKENI. V shed 2 bases and J shed 3 bases, with 7 bases lying between them. Written as DNA, the CDR3 is TGTGCCAGCTCACCAGGCGTATCTAATGAAAAACTGTTTTTT. This encodes CASSPGVSNEKLFF.

This clonotype was seen more than once but under ten times. V is TRBV6-1 and J is TRBJ2-7; D not resolved. Germline values: CDR1 MNHNS, CDR2 SASEGT. The CDR3 sequence is 11 residues long. V dropped 6 bases and J dropped 6 bases, with 9 bases sitting between them. CDR3 DNA sequence: TGTGCCAGCAGCCAGTTGGGCGAGCAGTACTTC. Protein product: CASSQLGEQYF.

This clonotype was recorded many times. V and J are TRBV28 and TRBJ2-7, with D uncertain. The CDR3 has 14 amino acids. Per germline, CDR1 MDHEN and CDR2 SYDVKM. Trimming stripped 6 bases from V and 0 bases from J, with 12 bases between. The CDR3: CASSPGGSSYEQYF. For the CDR3, the DNA is TGTGCCAGCAGCCCCGGCGGCAGCTCCTACGAGCAGTACTTC.

Ten or more counts support this clonotype. J is TRBJ2-7 and V is TRBV28, with D unclear. Trimming took off 6 bases at V and 0 bases at J, with 15 bases between the two ends. The V gene's germline CDR1 is MDHEN and CDR2 SYDVKM. CDR3 size: 15 residues. The CDR3 DNA sequence: TGTGCCAGCAGGAAGATTTTACTCCTCTCCTACGAGCAGTACTTC. Protein product: CASRKILLLSYEQYF.

This clonotype was detected ten times or more. The gene calls are TRBV7-2 and TRBJ2-5; tentative D call: TRBD2 (5 bases). Germline values: CDR1 SGHTA, CDR2 FQGNSA. The V gene lost 1 base and the J gene lost 2 bases, with 11 bases spanning the gap. This CDR3 comprises 15 residues. CDR3 nucleotides: TGTGCCAGCAGCTTAGGGGGAGTAGATCAAGAGACCCAGTACTTC. Translated: CASSLGGVDQETQYF.

The chain uses TRBV6-1 and TRBJ2-7, with 12 bases lining up with TRBD2. The CDR3 has 16 amino acids. J gave up 5 bases and V 6 bases, and 11 bases lay outside the gene matches. CDR1 MNHNS and CDR2 SASEGT come from the germline V gene. The CDR3 DNA reads TGTGCCAGCAGCAAGACTAGCGGGAGTTTTATAAACGAGCAGTACTTC. This encodes CASSKTSGSFINEQYF.

The chain has TRBV28 and TRBJ2-1; 7 nucleotides agree with TRBD1. The CDR3 loop spans 16 amino acids. V lost 1 base to trimming and J lost 1 base; unmatched junction nucleotides: 4. CDR1 is MDHEN and CDR2 is SYDVKM in the germline V gene. The CDR3 DNA reads TGTGCCAGCAGTTTATATAACAGGGGATCCTACAATGAGCAGTTCTTC. It yields the protein CASSLYNRGSYNEQFF.

The gene calls are TRBV3-1 and TRBJ2-7, with D perhaps matching TRBD1 (5 bases). CDR3 size: 15 residues. The ends were cut back, 0 bases at V and 3 bases at J, with 12 bases in the middle. Germline loops: CDR1 LGHDT, CDR2 YNNKEL (reference sequence). CDR3 in amino acids: CASSQEGPRNYEQYF. The DNA for the CDR3 is TGTGCCAGCAGCCAAGAGGGGCCTAGAAACTACGAGCAGTACTTC.

At least ten counts were recorded for this clonotype. The gene calls are TRBV30 and TRBJ1-1, with D uncertain. The V and J ends lost 0 bases and 1 base respectively, with 6 bases between them. Germline V CDR1 and CDR2: GTSNPN, SVGIG (reference sequence). The CDR3 totals 13 residues. CDR3 nucleotide sequence: TGTGCCTGGAGTGTGGGCGGGAACACTGAAGCTTTCTTT. Amino acids: CAWSVGGNTEAFF. The variable domain in full, with the rest retrieved from reference TRBV30 and TRBJ1-1, is SQTIHQWPATLVQPVGSPLSLECTVEGTSNPNLYWYRQAAGRGLQLLFYSVGIGQISSEVPQNLSASRPQDRQFILSSKKLLLSDSGFYLCAWSVGGNTEAFFGQGTRLTVV.

V and J are TRBV7-9 and TRBJ2-5, with D unresolved. The germline gives CDR1 SEHNR, CDR2 FQNEAQ (reference sequence). V dropped 6 bases and J dropped 0 bases, with 8 bases sitting between them. This CDR3 has 13 residues. The CDR3 protein is CASRFINQETQYF. The CDR3 DNA is TGTGCCAGCAGATTTATTAACCAAGAGACCCAGTACTTC.

Notes on this clonotype: Because it lacks the conserved phenylalanine or tryptophan at the end, this CDR3 is likely a read error. The chain has TRBV7-2 and TRBJ2-5; no clear D gene. Trimming removed 2 bases at V and 0 bases at J, with 7 bases between. Per the germline V gene, CDR1 is SGHTA and CDR2 is FQGNSA. The CDR3 contains 14 residues. This chain's CDR3 is CASSLTGNQETQYL. CDR3 bases: TGTGCCAGCAGCTTAACCGGAAACCAAGAGACCCAGTACCTC.

At least ten counts were recorded for this clonotype. The chain links TRBV2 to TRBJ1-2; 10 bases fit TRBD1. Germline V gene lookup returns CDR1 SNHLY and CDR2 FYNNEI. The CDR3 contains 14 residues. The junction had 4 bases not matched to a gene; V was cut back by 6 bases and J by 3 bases. CDR3 residues: CASRPGTGDYGYTF. The DNA of the CDR3 is TGTGCCAGCAGGCCCGGGACAGGGGACTATGGCTACACCTTC.

The chain has TRBV15 and TRBJ1-5; 11 positions match TRBD1. With V trimmed by 4 bases and J by 4 bases, 3 bases remained unmatched. The CDR3 is 15 residues long. CDR1 and CDR2 from the germline V gene are LNHNV and YYDKDF (reference sequence). The CDR3 loop is CATSIGTGGNQPQHF. The DNA for the CDR3 is TGTGCCACCAGCATTGGGACAGGGGGAAATCAGCCCCAGCATTTT.

This clonotype was seen more than once but under ten times. CDR3 DNA: TGTGCCAGCAGGTCGAAAGGATTTGGAGAAGAGACCCAGTACTTC. Translation gives CASRSKGFGEETQYF. The chain links TRBV7-2 to TRBJ2-5; D not certain. The CDR3 spans 15 residues. V was trimmed by 6 bases and J by 3 bases, leaving 17 bases between them. Germline CDR1 reads SGHTA; CDR2 reads FQGNSA. Drawing the rest from reference TRBV7-2 and TRBJ2-5, the complete variable domain is GAGVSQSPSNKVTEKGKDVELRCDPISGHTALYWYRQSLGQGLEFLIYFQGNSAPDKSGLPSDRFSAERTGGSVSTLTIQRTQQEDSAVYLCASRSKGFGEETQYFGPGTRLLVL.

This clonotype has a count of ten or more. This chain uses TRBV6-5 with TRBJ2-7; D assignment may be TRBD1 or TRBD2 (5 bases each). Trimming shortened V by 3 bases and J by 0 bases, and 9 bases separated the two germline ends. This CDR3 is 14 amino acids long. The germline gives CDR1 MNHEY, CDR2 SVGAGI. The CDR3 nucleotides are TGTGCCAGCAGTTATCCCGGGACCTCCTACGAGCAGTACTTC. Encoded protein: CASSYPGTSYEQYF.

The chain combines TRBV6-1 with TRBJ2-2; D gene unclear. The germline V gene has CDR1 MNHNS and CDR2 SASEGT. CDR3 length equals 17 residues. V lost 4 bases to trimming and J lost 4 bases, with 19 bases between them. CDR3 loop: CASSGQEVTTSTGELFF. The CDR3 DNA sequence: TGTGCCAGCAGTGGGCAGGAAGTCACCACGAGCACCGGGGAGCTGTTTTTT.

This clonotype came up a few times. CDR3 residues: CSVQYASGNNEQFF. As DNA, the CDR3 is TGCAGCGTTCAGTACGCTAGCGGCAACAATGAGCAGTTCTTC. The chain is built from TRBV29-1 and TRBJ2-1; 7 nucleotides agree with TRBD2. CDR1 and CDR2 from the germline V gene are SQVTM and ANQGSEA. Trimming took 5 bases from V and 5 from J; bases not matched to a gene: 9. This CDR3 spans 14 amino acids.

Written as DNA, the CDR3 is TGTGCCAGCAGTTTATCGTTCGCAGGGTTAAAAACCTACGAGCAGTACTTC. It translates to CASSLSFAGLKTYEQYF. This rearrangement joins TRBV27 to TRBJ2-7, with D perhaps matching TRBD1 (5 bases). CDR1 and CDR2 (germline): MNHEY, SMNVEV (reference sequence). The CDR3 length is 17 residues. Deletions cut 0 bases from V and 2 bases from J, with 17 bases between.